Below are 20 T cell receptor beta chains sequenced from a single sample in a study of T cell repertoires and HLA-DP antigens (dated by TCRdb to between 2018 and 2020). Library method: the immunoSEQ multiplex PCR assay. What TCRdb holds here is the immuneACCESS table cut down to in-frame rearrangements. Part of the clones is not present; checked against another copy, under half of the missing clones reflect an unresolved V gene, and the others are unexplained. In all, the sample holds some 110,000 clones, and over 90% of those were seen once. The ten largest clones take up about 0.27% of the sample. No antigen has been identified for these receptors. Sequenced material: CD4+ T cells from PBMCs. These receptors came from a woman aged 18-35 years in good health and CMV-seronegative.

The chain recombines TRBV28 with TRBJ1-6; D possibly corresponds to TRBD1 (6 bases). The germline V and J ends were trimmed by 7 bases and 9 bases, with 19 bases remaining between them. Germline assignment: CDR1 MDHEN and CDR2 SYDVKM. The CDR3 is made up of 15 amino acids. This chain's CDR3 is CASTPPGHQLSPLHF. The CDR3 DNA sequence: TGTGCCAGCACCCCTCCGGGACACCAACTTTCACCCCTCCACTTT.

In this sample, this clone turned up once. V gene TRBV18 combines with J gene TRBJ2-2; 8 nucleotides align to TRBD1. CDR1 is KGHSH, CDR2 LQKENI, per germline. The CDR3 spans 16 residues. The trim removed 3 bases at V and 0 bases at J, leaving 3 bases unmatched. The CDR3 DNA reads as TGTGCCAGCTCACCCCAGGGGGCTTCGAACACCGGGGAGCTGTTTTTT. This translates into CASSPQGASNTGELFF.

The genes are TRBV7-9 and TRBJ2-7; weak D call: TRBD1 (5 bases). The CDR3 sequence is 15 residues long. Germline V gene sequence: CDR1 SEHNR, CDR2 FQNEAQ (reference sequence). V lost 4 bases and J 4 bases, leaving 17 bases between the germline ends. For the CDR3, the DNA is TGTGCCAGCAGCTCCATTCAGGGAAACAAGTACGAGCAGTACTTC. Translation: CASSSIQGNKYEQYF. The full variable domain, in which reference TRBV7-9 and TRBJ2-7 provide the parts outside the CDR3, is DTGVSQNPRHKITKRGQNVTFRCDPISEHNRLYWYRQTLGQGPEFLTYFQNEAQLEKSRLLSDRFSAERPKGSFSTLEIQRTEQGDSAMYLCASSSIQGNKYEQYFGPGTRLTVT.

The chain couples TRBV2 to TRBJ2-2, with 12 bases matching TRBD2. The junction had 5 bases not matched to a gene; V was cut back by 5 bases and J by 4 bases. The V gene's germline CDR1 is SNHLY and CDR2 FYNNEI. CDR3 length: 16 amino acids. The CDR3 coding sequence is TGTGCCAGCAGTCCCCCTAGCGGGGGGGGCACCGGGGAGCTGTTTTTT. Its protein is CASSPPSGGGTGELFF.

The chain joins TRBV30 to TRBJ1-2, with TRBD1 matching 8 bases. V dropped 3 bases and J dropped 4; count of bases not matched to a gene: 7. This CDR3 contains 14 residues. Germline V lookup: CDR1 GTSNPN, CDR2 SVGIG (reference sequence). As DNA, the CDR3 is TGTGCCTGGAGGCCCAGGGGGCGCGGCTATGGCTACACCTTC. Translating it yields CAWRPRGRGYGYTF.

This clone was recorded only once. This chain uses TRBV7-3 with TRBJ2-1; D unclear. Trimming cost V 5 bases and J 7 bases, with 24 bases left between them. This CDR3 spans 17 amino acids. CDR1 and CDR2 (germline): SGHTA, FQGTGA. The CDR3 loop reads CASSRDRVPGRVNEQFF. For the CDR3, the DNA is TGTGCCAGCAGCCGAGACCGGGTCCCCGGGCGAGTTAATGAGCAGTTCTTC.

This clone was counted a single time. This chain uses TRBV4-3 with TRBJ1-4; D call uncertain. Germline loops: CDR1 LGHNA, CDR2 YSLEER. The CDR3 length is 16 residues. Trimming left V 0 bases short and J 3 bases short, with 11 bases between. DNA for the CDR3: TGCGCCAGCAGCCAAGACCGGGTAGGAGCTAATGAAAAACTGTTTTTT. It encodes CASSQDRVGANEKLFF.

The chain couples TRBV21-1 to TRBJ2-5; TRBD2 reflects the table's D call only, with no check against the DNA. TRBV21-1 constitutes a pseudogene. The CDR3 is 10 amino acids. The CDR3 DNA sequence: TGTGCCAGCCTGTGGGGGGTCCAGTACTTC. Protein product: CASLWGVQYF.

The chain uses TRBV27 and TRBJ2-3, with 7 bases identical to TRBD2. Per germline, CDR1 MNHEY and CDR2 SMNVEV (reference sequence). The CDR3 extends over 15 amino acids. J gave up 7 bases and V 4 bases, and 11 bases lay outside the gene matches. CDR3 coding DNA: TGTGCCAGCAGTTCCCAACCAGGCGGGGGATATACGCAGTATTTT. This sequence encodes CASSSQPGGGYTQYF.

CDR3 sequence (DNA): TGTGCCAGCAGCGTAGCTGGTGGAGGGCCCCAGCATTTT. It encodes CASSVAGGGPQHF. The chain combines TRBV9 with TRBJ1-5; D gene unclear. The CDR3 has 13 residues. Per germline, CDR1 SGDLS and CDR2 YYNGEE. V was cut by 0 bases and J by 9 bases, with 10 bases left in between.

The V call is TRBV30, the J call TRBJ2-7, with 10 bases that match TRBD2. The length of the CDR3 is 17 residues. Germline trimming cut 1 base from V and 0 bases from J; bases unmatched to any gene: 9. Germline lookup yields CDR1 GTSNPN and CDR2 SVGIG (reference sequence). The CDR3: CAWSGTSGSNFSYEQYF. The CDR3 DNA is TGTGCCTGGAGTGGGACTAGCGGTTCCAACTTCTCCTACGAGCAGTACTTC.

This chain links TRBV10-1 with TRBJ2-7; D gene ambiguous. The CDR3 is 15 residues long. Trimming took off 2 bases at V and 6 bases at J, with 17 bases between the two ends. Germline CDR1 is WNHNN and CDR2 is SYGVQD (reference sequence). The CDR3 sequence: CASSEPLEDWGEQYF. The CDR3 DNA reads TGCGCCAGCAGTGAGCCCCTGGAAGACTGGGGCGAGCAGTACTTC.

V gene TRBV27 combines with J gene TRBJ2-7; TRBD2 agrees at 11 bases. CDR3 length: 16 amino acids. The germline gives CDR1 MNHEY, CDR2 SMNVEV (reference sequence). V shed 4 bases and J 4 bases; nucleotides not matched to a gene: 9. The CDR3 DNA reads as TGTGCCAGCAGTTCAATCGGACTAGCGGGCGGATACGAGCAGTACTTC. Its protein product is CASSSIGLAGGYEQYF.

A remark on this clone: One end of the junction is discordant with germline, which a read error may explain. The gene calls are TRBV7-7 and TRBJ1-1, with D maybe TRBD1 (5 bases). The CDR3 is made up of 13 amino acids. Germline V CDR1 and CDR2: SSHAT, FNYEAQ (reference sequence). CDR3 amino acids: CASSSRENTEAFF. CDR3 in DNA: TGTGCTAGCAGCAGCAGGGAGAACACTGAAGCTTTCTTT.

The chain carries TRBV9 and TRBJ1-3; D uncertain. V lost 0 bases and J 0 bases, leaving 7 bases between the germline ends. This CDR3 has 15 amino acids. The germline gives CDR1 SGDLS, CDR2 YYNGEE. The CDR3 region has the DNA TGTGCCAGCAGCGTAGAGAGTTCCTCTGGAAACACCATATATTTT. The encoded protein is CASSVESSSGNTIYF. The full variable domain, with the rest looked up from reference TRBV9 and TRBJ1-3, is DSGVTQTPKHLITATGQRVTLRCSPRSGDLSVYWYQQSLDQGLQFLIQYYNGEERAKGNILERFSAQQFPDLHSELNLSSLELGDSALYFCASSVESSSGNTIYFGEGSWLTVV.

CDR3 nucleotides: TGCGCCAGCAGCTTGCCCGGGGGCCTGGAGACCCAGTACTTC. Residues: CASSLPGGLETQYF. The rearrangement uses TRBV5-1 and TRBJ2-5; D may correspond to TRBD1 or TRBD2 (6 bases each). The CDR3 spans 14 residues. With 1 base removed from V and 5 bases from J, the gap between germline ends came to 12 bases. CDR1 SGHRS and CDR2 YFSETQ come from the germline V gene.

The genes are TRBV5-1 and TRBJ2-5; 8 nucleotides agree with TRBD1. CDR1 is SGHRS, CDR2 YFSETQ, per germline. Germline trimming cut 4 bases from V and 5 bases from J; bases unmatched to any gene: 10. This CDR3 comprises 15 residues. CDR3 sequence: CASSERTGSGETQYF. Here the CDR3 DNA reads TGCGCCAGCAGCGAGAGGACAGGGTCGGGCGAGACCCAGTACTTC.

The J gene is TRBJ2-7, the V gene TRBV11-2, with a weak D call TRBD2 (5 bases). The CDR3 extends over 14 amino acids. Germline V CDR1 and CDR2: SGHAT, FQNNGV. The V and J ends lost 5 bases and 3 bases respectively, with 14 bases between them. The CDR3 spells CASSNLAVRYEQYF. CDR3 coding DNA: TGTGCCAGCAGCAATCTAGCCGTACGCTACGAGCAGTACTTC.

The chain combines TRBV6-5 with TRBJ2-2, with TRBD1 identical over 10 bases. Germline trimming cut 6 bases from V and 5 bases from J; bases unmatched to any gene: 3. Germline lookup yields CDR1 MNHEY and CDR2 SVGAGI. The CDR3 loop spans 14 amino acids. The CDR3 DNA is TGTGCCAGCAGGAGGACAGGGGGAACCGGGGAGCTGTTTTTT. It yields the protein CASRRTGGTGELFF.

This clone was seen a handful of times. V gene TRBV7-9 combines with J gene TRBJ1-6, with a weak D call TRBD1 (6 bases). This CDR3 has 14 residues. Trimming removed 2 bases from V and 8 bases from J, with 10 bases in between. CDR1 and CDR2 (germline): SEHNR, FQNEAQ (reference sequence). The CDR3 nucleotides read TGTGCCAGCAGCTTACAGGGGACTTATTCACCCCTCCACTTT. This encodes CASSLQGTYSPLHF.